The T cell receptor beta chain described here comes from a study of tumor-infiltrating lymphocytes in glioblastoma multiforme. Notes on this clonotype: The antigen is undetermined. At one of its ends the junction is not consistent with the germline gene, which may arise from a read error.

Germline V gene data show CDR1 as SGHRS and CDR2 as YFSETQ. The CDR3 is made up of 16 amino acids. TCRB libraries came from RNA via three nested multiplex PCR rounds. TCRB cDNA was made from around 0.5 ug total RNA. TCRdb ran MiXCR on the multiplex PCR reads and lists one entry per CDR3 protein. The sample consists of approximately 30,000 distinct CDR3 sequences, 60% to 65% of them appearing once. Findings and limits, study-wide: The TCR and somatic mutation analysis included just one glioblastoma patient. T cells were not sorted into functional subsets. RNA-based TCR sequencing may distort clone frequencies, since cells carry unequal TCR transcript numbers.

Sequenced material: brain tumor tissue. The gene calls are TRBV5-1 and TRBJ1-2; 10 nucleotides align to TRBD1. The clonotype comes from a male donor with glioblastoma. CDR3 in amino acids: CTSSPNPGQGLYDYTF. The CDR3 DNA reads TGCACCAGCAGCCCTAACCCGGGACAGGGGCTCTATGACTACACCTTC.